Shown below are 20 T cell receptor beta chains from a single sample sequenced in a study of cytomegalovirus exposure and HLA in healthy donors. Sequencing used immunoSEQ multiplex PCR; TCRdb keeps in-frame clones, though not all of them. Of 200,000 or so clones in the sample, 75% to 95% were seen once. The sequencing input was PBMCs. The receptors derive from a young woman in good health and CMV-seronegative.

Here the CDR3 DNA reads TGTGCCAGCAGTTTGCGGACTCTATCCTACGAGCAGTACTTC. As protein: CASSLRTLSYEQYF. The rearrangement uses TRBV28 and TRBJ2-7; a possible D gene is TRBD2 (5 bases). From germline, CDR1 is MDHEN and CDR2 SYDVKM. The CDR3 consists of 14 residues. V lost 3 bases to trimming and J lost 1 base, with 10 bases between them.

The chain recombines TRBV30 with TRBJ1-5, with TRBD1 as a possible D gene (6 bases). With 2 bases removed from V and 10 bases from J, the gap between germline ends came to 30 bases. Per germline, CDR1 GTSNPN and CDR2 SVGIG (reference sequence). The CDR3 sequence is 18 residues long. The CDR3 loop reads CAWSFQGGVPLAGSPQHF. CDR3 sequence (DNA): TGTGCCTGGAGTTTCCAAGGGGGGGTGCCCCTCGCAGGGTCCCCCCAGCATTTT.

The V and J genes are TRBV19 and TRBJ2-3; a possible D gene is TRBD1 (6 bases). The CDR3 has 13 residues. V dropped 5 bases and J dropped 5 bases, with 11 bases sitting between them. Germline CDR1 and CDR2: LNHDA and SQIVND (reference sequence). CDR3 amino acids: CASSARRGDTQYF. CDR3 in DNA: TGTGCCAGTAGTGCCCGCAGGGGAGATACGCAGTATTTT. The whole variable domain, filled in from reference TRBV19 and TRBJ2-3, reads DGGITQSPKYLFRKEGQNVTLSCEQNLNHDAMYWYRQDPGQGLRLIYYSQIVNDFQKGDIAEGYSVSREKKESFPLTVTSAQKNPTAFYLCASSARRGDTQYFGPGTRLTVL.

The rearrangement joins TRBV5-1 to TRBJ1-3; 7 bases agree with TRBD1. The J segment lost 3 bases and the V segment lost 0 bases, leaving 0 bases of the junction unmatched. Germline V lookup: CDR1 SGHRS, CDR2 YFSETQ. The CDR3 sequence is 14 residues long. Written as DNA, the CDR3 is TGCGCCAGCAGCTTGGGACAGGGTGGAAACACCATATATTTT. It translates to CASSLGQGGNTIYF.

The chain combines TRBV19 with TRBJ1-6; no firm D call. The CDR3 length is 13 residues. Germline lookup yields CDR1 LNHDA and CDR2 SQIVND (reference sequence). V shed 4 bases and J shed 10 bases, with 11 bases lying between them. Written as DNA, the CDR3 is TGTGCCAGTAGTAGCGAGGTTGGGTCACCCCTCCACTTT. Its translation is CASSSEVGSPLHF. Full variable domain (outside the CDR3, taken from reference TRBV19 and TRBJ1-6): DGGITQSPKYLFRKEGQNVTLSCEQNLNHDAMYWYRQDPGQGLRLIYYSQIVNDFQKGDIAEGYSVSREKKESFPLTVTSAQKNPTAFYLCASSSEVGSPLHFGNGTRLTVT.

This chain joins TRBV9 and TRBJ1-5; TRBD1 matches at 7 bases. Germline CDR1 and CDR2: SGDLS and YYNGEE. The J segment lost 5 bases and the V segment lost 2 bases, leaving 4 bases of the junction unmatched. The CDR3 length is 14 residues. For the CDR3, the DNA is TGTGCCAGCAGCGTCACCGGGACAGATCAGCCCCAGCATTTT. Its translation: CASSVTGTDQPQHF. Full variable domain (missing parts from reference TRBV9 and TRBJ1-5): DSGVTQTPKHLITATGQRVTLRCSPRSGDLSVYWYQQSLDQGLQFLIQYYNGEERAKGNILERFSAQQFPDLHSELNLSSLELGDSALYFCASSVTGTDQPQHFGDGTRLSIL.

This rearrangement joins TRBV5-6 to TRBJ1-5; D remains ambiguous. The V gene lost 0 bases and the J gene lost 8 bases, with 12 bases spanning the gap. This CDR3 has 14 amino acids. CDR1 and CDR2 from the germline V gene are SGHDT and YYEEEE. The CDR3 reads CASSLGLDGEPQHF. CDR3 sequence (DNA): TGTGCCAGCAGCTTGGGGCTCGACGGAGAGCCCCAGCATTTT.

The genes are TRBV5-1 and TRBJ2-1; 7 bases are shared with TRBD2. CDR3 length: 15 amino acids. CDR1 is SGHRS, CDR2 YFSETQ, per germline. V gave up 1 base and J gave up 6 bases; unmatched junction bases: 7. CDR3 region: CASSLSGDWRNEQFF. In nucleotides, the CDR3 is TGCGCCAGCAGCTTGAGCGGGGATTGGCGCAATGAGCAGTTCTTC.

The CDR3 region has the DNA TGTGCCAGCAGCTTAGCCACAGGGGCGGGCTACACCTTC. As protein: CASSLATGAGYTF. The V gene is TRBV7-2, the J gene TRBJ1-2; 7 nucleotides align to TRBD1. Germline values: CDR1 SGHTA, CDR2 FQGNSA. J was trimmed by 8 bases and V by 0 bases; bases with no gene match: 3. This CDR3 contains 13 residues.

This chain connects TRBV27 to TRBJ2-3, with D uncertain. The germline gives CDR1 MNHEY, CDR2 SMNVEV (reference sequence). V shed 6 bases and J shed 1 base, with 14 bases lying between them. The CDR3 has 15 residues. The CDR3 loop reads CASSPNTLRTDTQYF. The CDR3 region has the DNA TGTGCCAGCAGCCCAAACACCCTTCGCACAGATACGCAGTATTTT.

The V gene is TRBV11-2, the J gene TRBJ2-3; tentatively, D is TRBD2 (6 bases). The germline gives CDR1 SGHAT, CDR2 FQNNGV. The length of the CDR3 is 15 residues. Trimming left V 5 bases short and J 2 bases short, with 14 bases between. This CDR3 reads CASSPTPGLTDTQYF. CDR3 nucleotide sequence: TGTGCCAGCAGCCCTACTCCGGGACTCACAGATACGCAGTATTTT.

This clone appeared a few times. J is TRBJ1-5 and V is TRBV27; a weak D match, TRBD1 (6 bases). Trimming took 6 bases from V and 6 from J, leaving 12 bases between them. This CDR3 contains 13 residues. Germline V gene sequence: CDR1 MNHEY, CDR2 SMNVEV (reference sequence). The chain's CDR3 is CASSSRGSQPQHF. The CDR3 DNA reads TGTGCCAGCAGCTCAAGGGGGAGTCAGCCCCAGCATTTT.

The chain employs TRBV19 and TRBJ2-3, with 12 bases lining up with TRBD2. The J segment lost 3 bases and the V segment lost 6 bases, leaving 7 bases of the junction unmatched. The CDR3 spans 16 residues. The V gene's germline CDR1 is LNHDA and CDR2 SQIVND (reference sequence). CDR3 sequence reads: CASSLPTSGRTDTQYF. For the CDR3, the DNA is TGTGCCAGTAGCCTCCCTACTAGCGGGAGGACAGATACGCAGTATTTT.

Details on this clone: Other DNA sequences in the same sample also yield this CDR3. CDR3 loop: CASSLLLNTEAFF. CDR3 nucleotide sequence: TGTGCCAGCAGTTTACTTTTGAACACTGAAGCTTTCTTT. This chain uses TRBV27 with TRBJ1-1; D not certain. Trimming took 2 bases from V and 0 from J, leaving 4 bases between them. The length of the CDR3 is 13 residues. In germline, CDR1 is MNHEY, CDR2 SMNVEV (reference sequence).

The gene calls are TRBV5-4 and TRBJ1-1; D remains ambiguous. The CDR3 is 14 residues long. V gave up 4 bases and J gave up 6 bases, with 16 bases separating them. Germline CDR1 and CDR2: SGHNT and YYREEE (reference sequence). CDR3 residues: CASSKVQSESEAFF. CDR3 nucleotides: TGTGCCAGCAGCAAGGTCCAGAGCGAATCTGAAGCTTTCTTT.

The chain employs TRBV4-2 and TRBJ2-1, with a possible D match to TRBD2 (5 bases). CDR3 length: 18 residues. Germline V gene sequence: CDR1 LGHNA, CDR2 YNFKEQ. Trimming shortened V by 4 bases and J by 6 bases, and 25 bases separated the two germline ends. In DNA form, the CDR3 reads TGTGCCAGCAGCCGTGAAAAGCGTTCACCCTCAGAGGGCAATGAGCAGTTCTTC. Protein product: CASSREKRSPSEGNEQFF.

The chain links TRBV4-2 to TRBJ2-3, with 10 nucleotides matching TRBD2. Germline values: CDR1 LGHNA, CDR2 YNFKEQ. The length of the CDR3 is 14 residues. V was pared by 3 bases and J by 6 bases, with 3 bases of the junction left unmatched. CDR3 DNA: TGTGCCAGCAGCCAGGGACTAGCGAGTGATACGCAGTATTTT. It codes for CASSQGLASDTQYF.

The chain has TRBV5-5 and TRBJ1-2; 9 positions match TRBD1. From germline, CDR1 is SGHKS and CDR2 YYEKEE (reference sequence). The CDR3 consists of 15 residues. The J segment lost 7 bases and the V segment lost 4 bases, leaving 11 bases of the junction unmatched. The CDR3, as DNA: TGTGCCAGCAGCGAAGGACAGGGGAAAGCAAGTGGCTACACCTTC. Protein product: CASSEGQGKASGYTF.

The CDR3 nucleotides are TGTGCCAGCAGTTTTGCAGCGGGGTCCTACGAGCAGTACTTC. Its protein product is CASSFAAGSYEQYF. The chain carries TRBV28 and TRBJ2-7; 7 bases are a match to TRBD2. Germline V lookup: CDR1 MDHEN, CDR2 SYDVKM. Trimming took 3 bases from V and 1 from J; bases not matched to a gene: 3. The CDR3 sequence is 14 residues long.

This chain uses TRBV5-6 with TRBJ2-5, with 7 nucleotides matching TRBD1. The germline V gene has CDR1 SGHDT and CDR2 YYEEEE. This CDR3 is 17 amino acids long. Trimming cost V 3 bases and J 5 bases; bases outside gene matches: 16. CDR3: CASSSLARQGGLETQYF. The DNA for the CDR3 is TGTGCCAGCAGCTCCCTCGCCCGACAGGGTGGGTTGGAGACCCAGTACTTC.